This entry describes one T cell receptor (beta chain). Its antigen is undetermined. Primers: 60 Vbeta forward and 13 Jbeta reverse. The table came from immunoSEQ multiplex PCR; TCRdb's copy has only in-frame clones and leaves some out. This sample has 210,000 or so clones, with about 83% found just once. CDR1 and CDR2 (germline): LGHNT, FRNRAP. The CDR3 extends over 12 amino acids. Trimming took off 2 bases at V and 5 bases at J, with 6 bases between the two ends. Donors consisted of healthy bone marrow donors. Donors sampled were nominally healthy, though unrecorded immune exposures were likely. The data originate from a study of cytomegalovirus exposure and HLA in healthy donors. Study observations and caveats: Cytomegalovirus-associated status was assigned to approximately 160 TCR beta chains. CMV serostatus stood as the only immune exposure information on hand.

Specimen: PBMCs. The sequence came from a woman aged 45-65 years in good health and CMV-seropositive. J is TRBJ1-1 and V is TRBV12-5, with a tentative D call TRBD1 (5 bases). The DNA of the CDR3 is TGTGCTAGTGGTTTGAGGGGAACTGAAGCTTTCTTT. As protein: CASGLRGTEAFF.